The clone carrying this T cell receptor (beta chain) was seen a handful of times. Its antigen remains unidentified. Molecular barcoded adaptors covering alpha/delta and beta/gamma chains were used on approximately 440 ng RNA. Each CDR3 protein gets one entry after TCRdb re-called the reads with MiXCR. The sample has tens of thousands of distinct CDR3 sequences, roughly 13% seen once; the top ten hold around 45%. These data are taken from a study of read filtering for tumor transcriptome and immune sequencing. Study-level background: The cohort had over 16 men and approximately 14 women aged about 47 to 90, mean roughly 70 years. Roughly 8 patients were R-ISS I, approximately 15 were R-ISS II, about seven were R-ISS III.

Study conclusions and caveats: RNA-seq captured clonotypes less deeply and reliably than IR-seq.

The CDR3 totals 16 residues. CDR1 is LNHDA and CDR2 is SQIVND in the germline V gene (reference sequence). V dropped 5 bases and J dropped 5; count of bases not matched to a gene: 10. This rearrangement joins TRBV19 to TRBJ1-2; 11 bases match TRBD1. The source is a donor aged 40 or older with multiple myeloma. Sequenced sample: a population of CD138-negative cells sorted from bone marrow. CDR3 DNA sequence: TGTGCCAGTAGTTTCCCGGGACAGGGGGTAGTATATGGCTACACCTTC. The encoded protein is CASSFPGQGVVYGYTF.